The next 11 T cell receptor beta chains were all read from a single sample in a study of technical replicates of blood from several donors. The table came from immunoSEQ multiplex PCR; TCRdb's copy has only in-frame clones and leaves some out. The sample consists of tens of thousands of clones, approximately 94% of them appearing once. The sample consisted of T cells isolated from PBMCs. These receptors originate from a human donor in good health.

The rearrangement joins TRBV19 to TRBJ1-1; TRBD1 agrees at 7 bases. V shed 4 bases and J 7 bases; nucleotides not matched to a gene: 6. The CDR3 runs 13 residues. Germline loops: CDR1 LNHDA, CDR2 SQIVND (reference sequence). DNA of the CDR3: TGTGCCAGTAGTACTCCGGGACAGCTTGAAGCTTTCTTT. Its translation is CASSTPGQLEAFF.

This chain links TRBV4-1 with TRBJ1-2; D is unclear. The V end was cut by 1 base, the J end by 3 bases, with 9 bases between. Looked up from germline, CDR1 is MGHRA and CDR2 is YSYEKL. The CDR3 totals 14 residues. CDR3 in amino acids: CASSQAGIHYGYTF. The CDR3 DNA sequence: TGCGCCAGCAGCCAAGCGGGGATACACTATGGCTACACCTTC.

V is TRBV7-9 and J is TRBJ2-2; 8 nucleotides align to TRBD1. The J segment lost 1 base and the V segment lost 7 bases, leaving 5 bases of the junction unmatched. Per germline, CDR1 SEHNR and CDR2 FQNEAQ (reference sequence). The CDR3 totals 15 residues. CDR3 sequence reads: CASNPRGLNTGELFF. CDR3 coding DNA: TGTGCCAGCAACCCCAGGGGGCTGAACACCGGGGAGCTGTTTTTT.

The gene calls are TRBV9 and TRBJ2-2; tentatively, D is TRBD2 (5 bases). Trimming shortened V by 0 bases and J by 2 bases, and 11 bases separated the two germline ends. Germline CDR1 reads SGDLS; CDR2 reads YYNGEE. The CDR3 consists of 16 residues. As DNA, the CDR3 is TGTGCCAGCAGCGTAGTGGCGGAGGAAAACACCGGGGAGCTGTTTTTT. It yields the protein CASSVVAEENTGELFF. The whole variable domain, filled in from reference TRBV9 and TRBJ2-2, reads DSGVTQTPKHLITATGQRVTLRCSPRSGDLSVYWYQQSLDQGLQFLIQYYNGEERAKGNILERFSAQQFPDLHSELNLSSLELGDSALYFCASSVVAEENTGELFFGEGSRLTVL.

CDR3: CASSVKQGARGYTF. The CDR3 region has the DNA TGTGCCAGCAGTGTCAAACAGGGGGCCAGGGGCTACACCTTC. This chain connects TRBV28 to TRBJ1-2; 9 bases map to TRBD1. Germline V gene data show CDR1 as MDHEN and CDR2 as SYDVKM. This CDR3 has 14 residues. J lost 8 bases, V lost 5 bases, and 9 bases had no gene match.

This sequence joins TRBV2 and TRBJ2-7; D remains ambiguous. The CDR3 spans 13 residues. Germline values: CDR1 SNHLY, CDR2 FYNNEI. V was cut by 7 bases and J by 2 bases, with 12 bases left in between. Here the CDR3 DNA reads TGTGCCAGCATATTGTCACTGGCCTACGAGCAGTACTTC. Protein: CASILSLAYEQYF.

CDR3 sequence: CASSPGLGIIEYF. In DNA, the CDR3 is TGTGCCAGCAGTCCGGGACTCGGGATCATCGAGTACTTC. The V call is TRBV6-5, the J call TRBJ2-5; TRBD2 might be the D (6 bases). CDR1 is MNHEY and CDR2 is SVGAGI in the germline V gene. Trimming took 5 bases from V and 12 from J, leaving 19 bases between them. The CDR3 loop spans 13 amino acids.

This chain links TRBV19 with TRBJ2-7, with TRBD2 identical over 8 bases. From germline, CDR1 is LNHDA and CDR2 SQIVND (reference sequence). J gave up 2 bases and V 9 bases, and 6 bases lay outside the gene matches. The CDR3 is 13 residues long. CDR3: CASSSGYPYEQYF. CDR3 bases: TGTGCCAGCTCTAGCGGGTATCCCTACGAGCAGTACTTC.

V gene TRBV5-1 combines with J gene TRBJ2-7; D is possibly TRBD1 (5 bases). The germline V and J ends were trimmed by 6 bases and 0 bases, with 13 bases remaining between them. This CDR3 region has 14 residues. Germline lookup yields CDR1 SGHRS and CDR2 YFSETQ. The CDR3 is CASKRQGDSYEQYF. Written as DNA, the CDR3 is TGCGCCAGCAAACGGCAGGGTGACTCCTACGAGCAGTACTTC.

This clone was detected once. The V gene is TRBV6-5, the J gene TRBJ1-1, with D uncertain. Germline loops: CDR1 MNHEY, CDR2 SVGAGI. CDR3 length: 14 amino acids. V shed 1 base and J shed 4 bases, with 10 bases lying between them. CDR3 residues: CASSYWQRSTEAFF. The DNA for the CDR3 is TGTGCCAGCAGTTACTGGCAGAGGTCCACTGAAGCTTTCTTT.

The CDR3 protein is CASSLDVQRDYGYTF. The CDR3, as DNA: TGCGCCAGCAGCTTGGACGTACAGAGGGACTATGGCTACACCTTC. This chain uses TRBV5-1 with TRBJ1-2; unclear D gene. The CDR3 loop spans 15 amino acids. Trimming pared 0 bases from V and 3 bases from J, leaving 12 bases between. The germline V gene has CDR1 SGHRS and CDR2 YFSETQ. Drawing the rest from reference TRBV5-1 and TRBJ1-2, the complete variable domain is KAGVTQTPRYLIKTRGQQVTLSCSPISGHRSVSWYQQTPGQGLQFLFEYFSETQRNKGNFPGRFSGRQFSNSRSEMNVSTLELGDSALYLCASSLDVQRDYGYTFGSGTRLTVV.